The clone carrying this TCR beta chain was seen a handful of times. Its antigen is unknown. A sample-barcoded 5' primer and a J-beta primer mix were used in a second PCR of roughly 7 to 11 cycles. Every cDNA was tagged by a template-switch adaptor with 12 random nucleotides. TCRdb independently ran MiXCR on the 5' RACE reads; one entry per CDR3 protein. The sample lists 700,000 to 850,000 distinct CDR3 sequences; about 37% were seen once. This sample was taken from a study of blood T cells in healthy people across ages. Whole-study findings and limits: Older age coincided with a roughly linear decline in TCR beta diversity per million T cells. Nothing was known about donor CMV status, and this possibly confounded expanded clonotype changes.

Germline V gives CDR1 DFQATT, CDR2 SNEGSKA (reference sequence). The germline V and J ends were trimmed by 6 bases and 4 bases, with 10 bases remaining between them. The CDR3 is 12 amino acids. This TCR was sampled from a man in his late teens or twenties in good health. The sample taken for sequencing was blood. The V gene is TRBV20-1, the J gene TRBJ1-5; D is undetermined. The CDR3 DNA is TGCAGTGCCAAGCGCAGTAATCAGCCCCAGCATTTT. Residues: CSAKRSNQPQHF.